This note documents a single TCR beta chain sequence. Its target is unknown. This entry belongs to a study of cytomegalovirus exposure and HLA in healthy donors. Study-wide findings and caveats: Subsequent analysis found a tendency for first-cohort TCR clusters to co-occur within the 90 to 150 validation repertoires.

The CDR3 sequence is 15 residues long. The germline V gene encodes CDR1 GTSNPN and CDR2 SVGIG (reference sequence). V gave up 1 base and J gave up 4 bases, with 13 bases separating them. Sequencing used immunoSEQ multiplex PCR; TCRdb keeps in-frame clones, though not all of them. Counted here are roughly 150,000 clones, 85% to 90% occurring once; the ten biggest clones make up approximately 10%. This rearrangement joins TRBV30 to TRBJ1-4; TRBD1 might be the D (6 bases). This TCR derives from a woman aged 18-30 years in good health and CMV-seropositive. The sequenced material came from PBMCs. The CDR3: CAWSDGQFYNEKLFF. The CDR3 DNA is TGTGCCTGGAGTGATGGACAGTTTTATAATGAAAAACTGTTTTTT.